Following are 10 T cell receptor beta chains from one sample sequenced in a study of regulatory T cells in long-lasting Graves disease. Researchers made TCR beta libraries by using iRepertoire HTBI primers and running Arm-PCR on CDR3 regions. TCRdb reprocessed the multiplex PCR reads via MiXCR and lists one record per CDR3 protein. In the table there are about 540,000 distinct CDR3 sequences, 13% of which are singletons. Time point described: newly diagnosed GD, antithyroid drugs for less than 3 months. The TCR library used RNA extracted from PBMCs. The same specimen was also included in a second study, on T cells in Graves' hyperthyroidism and ophthalmopathy.

The specimen comprised peripheral blood mononuclear cells (PBMCs), sampled at new diagnosis, from a patient treated with antithyroid drugs. The origin of the receptors is a man aged 30-40 years with Graves disease.

This chain joins TRBV5-6 and TRBJ1-6; a weak D match, TRBD1 (5 bases). CDR3 length: 13 amino acids. Per the germline V gene, CDR1 is SGHDT and CDR2 is YYEEEE. Trimming removed 4 bases from V and 9 bases from J, with 11 bases in between. The CDR3 sequence: CASSPWGSSPLHF. The CDR3 coding sequence is TGTGCCAGCAGCCCCTGGGGCAGTTCACCCCTCCACTTT.

The chain combines TRBV4-2 with TRBJ2-7, with 11 bases fitting TRBD2. The CDR3 has 15 residues. Germline assignment: CDR1 LGHNA and CDR2 YNFKEQ. Germline trimming cut 0 bases from V and 6 bases from J; bases unmatched to any gene: 4. The CDR3 DNA sequence: TGTGCCAGCAGCCAAGATAATAGCGGGAGGGGCGAGCAGTACTTC. Translation gives CASSQDNSGRGEQYF.

V and J are TRBV20-1 and TRBJ2-4; D unclear. V was shortened by 5 bases and J by 0 bases, with 11 bases between the two germline ends. CDR1 is DFQATT, CDR2 SNEGSKA, per germline (reference sequence). The CDR3 has 14 amino acids. The CDR3 DNA is TGCAGTGCTGAGACAAACCTAGCCAAAAACATTCAGTACTTC. This codes for CSAETNLAKNIQYF.

There are a few counts of this clonotype. The gene calls are TRBV5-5 and TRBJ2-1; 11 bases agree with TRBD2. The CDR3 covers 16 residues. Germline V CDR1 and CDR2: SGHKS, YYEKEE (reference sequence). J gave up 6 bases and V 4 bases, and 9 bases lay outside the gene matches. The CDR3 nucleotides are TGTGCCAGCAGCCTGAGCCTAGCGGGAGGATCCAATGAGCAGTTCTTC. This codes for CASSLSLAGGSNEQFF.

The rearrangement joins TRBV30 to TRBJ1-3, with 7 positions matching TRBD1. This CDR3 spans 15 amino acids. Germline V CDR1 and CDR2: GTSNPN, SVGIG (reference sequence). V dropped 0 bases and J dropped 2; count of bases not matched to a gene: 4. The CDR3 is CAWSVPTGTGNTIYF. DNA of the CDR3: TGTGCCTGGAGTGTACCGACAGGGACTGGAAACACCATATATTTT.

This clonotype turned up a few times. CDR3 nucleotide sequence: TGTGCCAGCCCCCCAGGGGTGGTCTACGAGCAGTACTTC. Amino acid sequence: CASPPGVVYEQYF. This sequence joins TRBV28 and TRBJ2-7; weak D call: TRBD1 (6 bases). V dropped 8 bases and J dropped 3 bases, with 14 bases sitting between them. Germline V gene data show CDR1 as MDHEN and CDR2 as SYDVKM. This CDR3 contains 13 residues.

This clonotype was recorded at least ten times. The rearrangement links TRBV7-9 to TRBJ1-3, with D possibly being TRBD1 (6 bases). CDR3 length: 13 residues. CDR1 and CDR2 (germline): SEHNR, FQNEAQ (reference sequence). The V and J ends lost 5 bases and 4 bases respectively, with 9 bases between them. CDR3 nucleotides: TGTGCCAGCAGCCGTGGGACAGGAAACACCATATATTTT. It yields the protein CASSRGTGNTIYF.

This chain uses TRBV11-3 with TRBJ2-5, with 9 bases lining up with TRBD2. The V and J ends lost 2 bases and 5 bases, in that order; junction bases with no gene match: 9. Germline V gene data show CDR1 as SGHNT and CDR2 as YENEEA. This CDR3 is built from 16 residues. CDR3 sequence: CASSLSRGRADETQYF. The CDR3 bases are TGTGCCAGCAGCTTAAGCCGCGGGAGGGCCGATGAGACCCAGTACTTC.

Many counts were recorded for this clonotype. The CDR3 nucleotides read TGCAGCGCCTCCGGACTAGCGGTCACAGATACGCAGTATTTT. Its protein is CSASGLAVTDTQYF. The V gene is TRBV29-1, the J gene TRBJ2-3; 10 bases align to TRBD2. The junction had 6 bases not matched to a gene; V was cut back by 7 bases and J by 2 bases. The CDR3 is made up of 14 amino acids. Germline assignment: CDR1 SQVTM and CDR2 ANQGSEA.

This clonotype was detected many times. In DNA, the CDR3 is TGCGCCAGCAGCTTGGCCGTCGGTTCCCCAGGAGCTTTCTTT. Its protein is CASSLAVGSPGAFF. The chain has TRBV5-1 and TRBJ1-1; no definite D call. Germline V gene sequence: CDR1 SGHRS, CDR2 YFSETQ. With 0 bases removed from V and 10 bases from J, the gap between germline ends came to 16 bases. CDR3 size: 14 residues.